This TCR beta chain was obtained from a study of blood T cell repertoires in COVID-19. Overall study: Both acute and convalescent COVID-19 samples were obtained from the United States, Italy and Spain. In each case, the material was cDNA or gDNA derived from T cells, B-cell-depleted T cells, or PBMCs.

Clones were read by immunoSEQ multiplex PCR, and TCRdb kept only the in-frame ones, dropping some. The table includes under 70,000 clones, roughly 84% detected once. CDR1 and CDR2 from the germline V gene are SNHLY and FYNNEI. With V trimmed by 6 bases and J by 4 bases, 4 bases remained unmatched. This CDR3 comprises 15 residues. The receptor was isolated from a woman older than 75 with active or convalescent COVID-19. The chain carries TRBV2 and TRBJ2-1; TRBD2 agrees at 12 bases. Sample: peripheral blood. The CDR3 DNA is TGTGCCAGCAGACTCCTAGCGGGGGGGTACAATGAGCAGTTCTTC. Encoded protein: CASRLLAGGYNEQFF.